This T cell receptor (beta chain) derives from a study of blood T cell repertoires in COVID-19. In the study overall: From T cells, B-cell-depleted T cells, or PBMCs came the material, which was cDNA or gDNA.

Sequencing used immunoSEQ multiplex PCR; TCRdb keeps in-frame clones, though not all of them. The sample holds about 160,000 clones; 70% to 85% are singletons and the top ten take about 24%. The CDR3 spans 18 residues. Germline lookup yields CDR1 LNHNV and CDR2 YYDKDF (reference sequence). The V gene end was trimmed by 4 bases and the J gene end by 4 bases; junction bases not matched to a gene: 12. Material for sequencing was peripheral blood. The TCR was taken from a woman older than 75 with acute or convalescent COVID-19. The chain links TRBV15 to TRBJ1-5, with TRBD1 matching 11 bases. The CDR3, as DNA: TGTGCCACCAGCACCGGGACAGGGGGTGCGAAGGGAAATCAGCCCCAGCATTTT. It specifies CATSTGTGGAKGNQPQHF.